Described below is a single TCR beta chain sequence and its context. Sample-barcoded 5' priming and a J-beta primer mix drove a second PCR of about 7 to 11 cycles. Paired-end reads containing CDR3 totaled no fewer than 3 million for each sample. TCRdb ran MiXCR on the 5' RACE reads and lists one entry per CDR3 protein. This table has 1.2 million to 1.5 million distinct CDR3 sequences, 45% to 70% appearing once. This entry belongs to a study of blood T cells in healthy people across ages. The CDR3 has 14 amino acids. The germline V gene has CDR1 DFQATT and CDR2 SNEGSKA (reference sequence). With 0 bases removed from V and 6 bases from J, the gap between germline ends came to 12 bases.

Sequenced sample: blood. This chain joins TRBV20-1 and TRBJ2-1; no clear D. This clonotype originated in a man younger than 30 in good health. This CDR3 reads CSARDRDGLNEQFF. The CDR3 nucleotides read TGCAGTGCTAGAGATCGAGATGGCCTCAATGAGCAGTTCTTC.